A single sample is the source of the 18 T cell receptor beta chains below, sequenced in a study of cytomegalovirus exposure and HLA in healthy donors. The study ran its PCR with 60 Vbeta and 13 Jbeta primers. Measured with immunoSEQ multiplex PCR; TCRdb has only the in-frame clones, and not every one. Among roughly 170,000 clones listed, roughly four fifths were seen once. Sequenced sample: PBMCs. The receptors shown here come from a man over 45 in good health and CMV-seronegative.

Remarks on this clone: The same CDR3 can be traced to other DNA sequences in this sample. The DNA of the CDR3 is TGTGCCAGCGGACGACAGGCCCATAGCAATCAGCCCCAGCATTTT. As protein: CASGRQAHSNQPQHF. The chain carries TRBV2 and TRBJ1-5, with a weak D call TRBD1 (6 bases). Per germline, CDR1 SNHLY and CDR2 FYNNEI. V lost 8 bases and J lost 0, with 14 bases in between. This CDR3 has 15 residues. Full variable domain (missing parts from reference TRBV2 and TRBJ1-5): EPEVTQTPSHQVTQMGQEVILRCVPISNHLYFYWYRQILGQKVEFLVSFYNNEISEKSEIFDDQFSVERPDGSNFTLKIRSTKLEDSAMYFCASGRQAHSNQPQHFGDGTRLSIL.

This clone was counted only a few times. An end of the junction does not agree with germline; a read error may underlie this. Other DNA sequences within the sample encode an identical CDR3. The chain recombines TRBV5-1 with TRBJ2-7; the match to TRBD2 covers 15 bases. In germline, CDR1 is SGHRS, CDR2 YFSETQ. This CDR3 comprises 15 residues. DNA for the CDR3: TGTGCCAGCAGCTCGGGACTAGCGGGAGGTTACGAGCAGTACTTC. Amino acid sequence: CASSSGLAGGYEQYF.

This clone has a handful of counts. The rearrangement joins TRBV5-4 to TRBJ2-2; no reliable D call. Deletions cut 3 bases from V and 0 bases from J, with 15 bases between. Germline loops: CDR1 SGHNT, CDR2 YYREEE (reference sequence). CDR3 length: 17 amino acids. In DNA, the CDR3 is TGTGCCAGCAGCTACGACTCCTCGTCCTCGAACACCGGGGAGCTGTTTTTT. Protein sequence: CASSYDSSSSNTGELFF.

The CDR3 DNA sequence: TGTGCCATGGGGTTCGACAGCCGAAACGAGCAGTACTTC. Translating it yields CAMGFDSRNEQYF. The J gene is TRBJ2-5, the V gene TRBV10-3, with D maybe TRBD1 (5 bases). The J call may be incorrect, as the DNA end agrees better with TRBJ2-7. The CDR3 sequence is 13 residues long. Per the germline V gene, CDR1 is ENHRY and CDR2 is SYGVKD.

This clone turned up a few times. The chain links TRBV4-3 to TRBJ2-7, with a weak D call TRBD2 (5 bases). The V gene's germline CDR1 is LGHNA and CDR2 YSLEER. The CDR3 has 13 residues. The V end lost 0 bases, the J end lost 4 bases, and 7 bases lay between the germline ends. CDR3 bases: TGCGCCAGCAGCCAAGATCGGGGATACGAGCAGTACTTC. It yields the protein CASSQDRGYEQYF.

The CDR3 is CASSLMTGGYPGNTIYF. DNA of the CDR3: TGTGCCAGCAGCCTCATGACAGGGGGCTACCCTGGAAACACCATATATTTT. The V call is TRBV7-8, the J call TRBJ1-3; 10 nucleotides match TRBD1. Germline CDR1 reads SGHVS; CDR2 reads FQNEAQ. The CDR3 has 17 residues. V lost 5 bases to trimming and J lost 2 bases; unmatched junction nucleotides: 9.

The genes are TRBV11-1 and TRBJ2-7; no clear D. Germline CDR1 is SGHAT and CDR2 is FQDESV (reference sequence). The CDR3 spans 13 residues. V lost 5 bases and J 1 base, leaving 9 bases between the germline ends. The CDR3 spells CASSPRISYEQYF. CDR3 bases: TGTGCCAGCAGCCCCAGAATTTCCTACGAGCAGTACTTC.

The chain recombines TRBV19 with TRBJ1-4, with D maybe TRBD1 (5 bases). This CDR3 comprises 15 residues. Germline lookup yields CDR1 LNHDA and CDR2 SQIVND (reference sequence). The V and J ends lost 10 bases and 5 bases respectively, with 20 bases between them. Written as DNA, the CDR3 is TGTGCCACCTCCTTCCCTGGGGCGGGGAATGAAAAACTGTTTTTT. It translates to CATSFPGAGNEKLFF.

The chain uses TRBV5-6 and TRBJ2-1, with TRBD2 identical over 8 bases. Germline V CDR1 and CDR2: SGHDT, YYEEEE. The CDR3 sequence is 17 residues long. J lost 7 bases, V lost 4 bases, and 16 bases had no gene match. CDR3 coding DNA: TGTGCCAGCAGCCGGACGAAGCGGGAGAGGGGTTGGAATGAGCAGTTCTTC. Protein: CASSRTKRERGWNEQFF. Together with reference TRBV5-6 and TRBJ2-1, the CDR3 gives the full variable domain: DAGVTQSPTHLIKTRGQQVTLRCSPKSGHDTVSWYQQALGQGPQFIFQYYEEEERQRGNFPDRFSGHQFPNYSSELNVNALLLGDSALYLCASSRTKRERGWNEQFFGPGTRLTVL.

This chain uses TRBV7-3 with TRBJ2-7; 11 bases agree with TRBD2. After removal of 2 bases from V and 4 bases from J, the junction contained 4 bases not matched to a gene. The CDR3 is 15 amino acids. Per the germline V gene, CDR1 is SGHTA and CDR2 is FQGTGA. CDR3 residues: CASSLVGTSGYEQYF. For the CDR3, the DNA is TGTGCCAGCAGCTTAGTTGGGACTAGCGGTTACGAGCAGTACTTC. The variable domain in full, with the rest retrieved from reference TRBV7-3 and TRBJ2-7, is GAGVSQTPSNKVTEKGKYVELRCDPISGHTALYWYRQSLGQGPEFLIYFQGTGAADDSGLPNDRFFAVRPEGSVSTLKIQRTERGDSAVYLCASSLVGTSGYEQYFGPGTRLTVT.

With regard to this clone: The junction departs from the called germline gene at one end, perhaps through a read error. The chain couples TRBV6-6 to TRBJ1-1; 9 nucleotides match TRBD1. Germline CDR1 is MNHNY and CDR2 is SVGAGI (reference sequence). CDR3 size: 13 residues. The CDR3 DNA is TGTGCCAGCAGTTTGGAGGGGGACAGGGCGACCCTCTTT. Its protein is CASSLEGDRATLF.

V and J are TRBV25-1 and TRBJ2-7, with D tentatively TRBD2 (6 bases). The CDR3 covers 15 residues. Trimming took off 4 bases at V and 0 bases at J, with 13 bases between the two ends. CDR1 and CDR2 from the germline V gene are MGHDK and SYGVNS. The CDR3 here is CASSARVGGSYEQYF. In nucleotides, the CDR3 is TGTGCCAGCAGTGCCCGGGTCGGGGGCTCCTACGAGCAGTACTTC.

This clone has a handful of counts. The CDR3 reads CASSPRRGPDEKLFF. For the CDR3, the DNA is TGTGCCAGCTCACCACGGAGGGGACCGGATGAAAAACTGTTTTTT. This chain links TRBV18 with TRBJ1-4, with D possibly being TRBD1 (5 bases). Germline V gene lookup returns CDR1 KGHSH and CDR2 LQKENI. The germline V and J ends were trimmed by 1 base and 6 bases, with 12 bases remaining between them. This CDR3 has 15 residues.

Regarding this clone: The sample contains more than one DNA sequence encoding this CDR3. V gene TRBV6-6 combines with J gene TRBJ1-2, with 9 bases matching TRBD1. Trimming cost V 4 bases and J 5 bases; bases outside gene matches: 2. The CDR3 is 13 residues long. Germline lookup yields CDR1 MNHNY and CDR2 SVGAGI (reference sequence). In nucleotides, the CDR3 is TGTGCCAGCAGTTTGGACAGGGGTTATGGCTACACCTTC. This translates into CASSLDRGYGYTF.

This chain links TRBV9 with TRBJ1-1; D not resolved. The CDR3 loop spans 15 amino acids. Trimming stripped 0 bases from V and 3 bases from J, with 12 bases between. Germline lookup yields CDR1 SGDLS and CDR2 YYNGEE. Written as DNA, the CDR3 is TGTGCCAGCAGCGTAGGTAGCCCGAGGGACACTGAAGCTTTCTTT. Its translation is CASSVGSPRDTEAFF.

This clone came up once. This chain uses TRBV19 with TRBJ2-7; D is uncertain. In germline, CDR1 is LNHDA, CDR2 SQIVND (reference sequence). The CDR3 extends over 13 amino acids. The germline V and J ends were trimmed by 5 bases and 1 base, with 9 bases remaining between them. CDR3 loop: CASSRSISYEQYF. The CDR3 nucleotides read TGTGCCAGTAGTCGGAGTATTTCCTACGAGCAGTACTTC.

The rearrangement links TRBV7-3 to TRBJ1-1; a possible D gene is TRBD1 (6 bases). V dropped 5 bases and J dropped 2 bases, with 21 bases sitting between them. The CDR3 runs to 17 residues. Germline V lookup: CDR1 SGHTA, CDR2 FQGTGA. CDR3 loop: CASSLSPRGQINTEAFF. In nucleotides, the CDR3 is TGTGCCAGCAGCCTCTCGCCCCGAGGACAGATTAACACTGAAGCTTTCTTT.

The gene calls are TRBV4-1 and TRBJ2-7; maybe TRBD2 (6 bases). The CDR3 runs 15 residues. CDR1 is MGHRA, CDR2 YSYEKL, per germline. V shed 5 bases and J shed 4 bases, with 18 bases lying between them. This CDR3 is CASSEIGGADYEQYF. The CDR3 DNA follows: TGCGCCAGCAGCGAAATAGGCGGGGCCGATTACGAGCAGTACTTC.